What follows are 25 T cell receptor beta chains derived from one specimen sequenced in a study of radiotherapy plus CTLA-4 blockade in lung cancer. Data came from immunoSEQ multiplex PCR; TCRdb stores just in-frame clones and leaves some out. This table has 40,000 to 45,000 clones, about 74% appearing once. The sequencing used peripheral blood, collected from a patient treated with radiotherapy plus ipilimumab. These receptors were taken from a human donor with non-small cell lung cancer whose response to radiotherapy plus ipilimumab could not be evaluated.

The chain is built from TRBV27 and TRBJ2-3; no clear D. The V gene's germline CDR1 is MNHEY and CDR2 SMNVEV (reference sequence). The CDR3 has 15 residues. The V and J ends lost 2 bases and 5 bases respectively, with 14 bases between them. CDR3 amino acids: CASSLRPGRVDTQYF. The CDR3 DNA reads TGTGCCAGCAGTTTAAGGCCGGGTCGAGTAGATACGCAGTATTTT.

The CDR3 loop reads CASSDLAGYNEQFF. The CDR3 bases are TGTGCCAGCAGTGACCTAGCGGGATACAATGAGCAGTTCTTC. The V and J genes are TRBV2 and TRBJ2-1; 9 nucleotides match TRBD2. Trimming cost V 3 bases and J 4 bases; bases outside gene matches: 1. CDR1 and CDR2 (germline): SNHLY, FYNNEI. The CDR3 runs to 14 residues.

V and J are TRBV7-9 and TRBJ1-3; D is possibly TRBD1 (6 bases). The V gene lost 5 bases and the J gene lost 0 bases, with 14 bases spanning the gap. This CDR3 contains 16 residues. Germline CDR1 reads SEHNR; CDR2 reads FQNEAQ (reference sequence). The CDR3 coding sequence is TGTGCCAGCAGCCCCCCCGGGACATACTCTGGAAACACCATATATTTT. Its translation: CASSPPGTYSGNTIYF.

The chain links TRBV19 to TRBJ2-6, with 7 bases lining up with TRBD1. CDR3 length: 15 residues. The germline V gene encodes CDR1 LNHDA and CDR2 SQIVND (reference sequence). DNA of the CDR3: TGTGCTACCGGGACAGCGGACTCGGGGGCCAACGTCCTGACTTTC. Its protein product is CATGTADSGANVLTF.

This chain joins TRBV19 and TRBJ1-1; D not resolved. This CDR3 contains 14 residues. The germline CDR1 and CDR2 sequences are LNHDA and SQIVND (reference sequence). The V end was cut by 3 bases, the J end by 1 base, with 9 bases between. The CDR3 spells CASSIRGKNTEAFF. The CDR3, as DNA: TGTGCCAGTAGTATTAGAGGAAAGAACACTGAAGCTTTCTTT.

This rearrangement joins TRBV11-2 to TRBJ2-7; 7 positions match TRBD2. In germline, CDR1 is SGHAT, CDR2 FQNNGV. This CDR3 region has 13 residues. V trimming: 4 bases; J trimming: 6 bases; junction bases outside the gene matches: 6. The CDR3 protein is CASSSETSREQYF. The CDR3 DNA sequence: TGTGCCAGCAGCTCTGAGACTAGCCGCGAGCAGTACTTC.

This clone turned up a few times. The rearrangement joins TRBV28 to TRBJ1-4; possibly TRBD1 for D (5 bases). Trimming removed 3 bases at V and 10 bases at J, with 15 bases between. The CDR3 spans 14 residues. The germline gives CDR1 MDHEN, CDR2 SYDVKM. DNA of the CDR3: TGTGCCAGCAGTTTCGGGCAGGGAAAGAGAAAACTGTTTTTT. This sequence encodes CASSFGQGKRKLFF.

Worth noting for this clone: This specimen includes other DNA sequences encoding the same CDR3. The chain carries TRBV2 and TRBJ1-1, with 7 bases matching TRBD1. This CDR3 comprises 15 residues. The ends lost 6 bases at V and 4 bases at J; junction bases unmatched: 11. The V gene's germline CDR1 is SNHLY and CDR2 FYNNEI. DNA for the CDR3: TGTGCCAGCAGAGAACAGGGGACCCTCGGCACTGAAGCTTTCTTT. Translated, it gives CASREQGTLGTEAFF.

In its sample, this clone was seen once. CDR3 sequence reads: CASSERVDGELFF. CDR3 coding DNA: TGCGCCAGCTCCGAGAGGGTGGACGGGGAGCTGTTTTTT. The genes are TRBV5-1 and TRBJ2-2; TRBD2 might be the D (5 bases). This CDR3 has 13 amino acids. V was shortened by 7 bases and J by 7 bases, with 14 bases between the two germline ends. CDR1 and CDR2 (germline): SGHRS, YFSETQ. Combining the CDR3 with reference TRBV5-1 and TRBJ2-2 gives the whole variable domain KAGVTQTPRYLIKTRGQQVTLSCSPISGHRSVSWYQQTPGQGLQFLFEYFSETQRNKGNFPGRFSGRQFSNSRSEMNVSTLELGDSALYLCASSERVDGELFFGEGSRLTVL.

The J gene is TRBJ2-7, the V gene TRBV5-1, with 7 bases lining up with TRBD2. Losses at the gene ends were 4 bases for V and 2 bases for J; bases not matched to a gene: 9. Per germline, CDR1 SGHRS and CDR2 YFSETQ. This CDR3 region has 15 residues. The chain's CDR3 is CASSPGGTPPYEQYF. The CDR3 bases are TGCGCCAGCAGCCCCGGGGGGACGCCGCCCTACGAGCAGTACTTC. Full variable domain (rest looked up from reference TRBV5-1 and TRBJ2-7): KAGVTQTPRYLIKTRGQQVTLSCSPISGHRSVSWYQQTPGQGLQFLFEYFSETQRNKGNFPGRFSGRQFSNSRSEMNVSTLELGDSALYLCASSPGGTPPYEQYFGPGTRLTVT.

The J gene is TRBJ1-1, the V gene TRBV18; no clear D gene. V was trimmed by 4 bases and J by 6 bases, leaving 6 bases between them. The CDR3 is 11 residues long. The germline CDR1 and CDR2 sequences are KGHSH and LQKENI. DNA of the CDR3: TGTGCCAGCTCACTCGGTTCTGAAGCTTTCTTT. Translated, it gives CASSLGSEAFF.

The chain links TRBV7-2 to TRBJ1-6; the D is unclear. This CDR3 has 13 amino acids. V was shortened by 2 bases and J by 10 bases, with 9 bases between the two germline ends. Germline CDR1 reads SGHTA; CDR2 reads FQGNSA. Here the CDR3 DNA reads TGTGCCAGCAGCTTAACTGGCGGGTCACCCCTCCACTTT. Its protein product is CASSLTGGSPLHF.

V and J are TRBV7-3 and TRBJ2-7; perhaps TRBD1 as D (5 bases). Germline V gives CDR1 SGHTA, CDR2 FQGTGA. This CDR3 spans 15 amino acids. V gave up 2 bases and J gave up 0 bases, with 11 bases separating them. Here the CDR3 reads CASSLYRSSSYEQYF. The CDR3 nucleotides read TGTGCCAGCAGCTTATACAGGTCCAGCTCCTACGAGCAGTACTTC.

The CDR3 DNA is TGTGCCAGCAGTTTTCAGGGCCCTGGGGCCAACGTCCTGACTTTC. Its protein is CASSFQGPGANVLTF. The chain has TRBV27 and TRBJ2-6; maybe TRBD1 (5 bases). Germline CDR1 reads MNHEY; CDR2 reads SMNVEV (reference sequence). Trimming removed 3 bases at V and 2 bases at J, with 8 bases between. The CDR3 runs 15 residues. Full variable domain (rest looked up from reference TRBV27 and TRBJ2-6): EAQVTQNPRYLITVTGKKLTVTCSQNMNHEYMSWYRQDPGLGLRQIYYSMNVEVTDKGDVPEGYKVSRKEKRNFPLILESPSPNQTSLYFCASSFQGPGANVLTFGAGSRLTVL.

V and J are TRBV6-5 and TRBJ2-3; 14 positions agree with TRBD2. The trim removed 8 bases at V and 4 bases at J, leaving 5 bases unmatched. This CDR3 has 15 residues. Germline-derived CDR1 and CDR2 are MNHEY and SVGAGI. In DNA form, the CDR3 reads TGTGCCAGCCGAAGGACTAGCGGGAGGCCAGATACGCAGTATTTT. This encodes CASRRTSGRPDTQYF.

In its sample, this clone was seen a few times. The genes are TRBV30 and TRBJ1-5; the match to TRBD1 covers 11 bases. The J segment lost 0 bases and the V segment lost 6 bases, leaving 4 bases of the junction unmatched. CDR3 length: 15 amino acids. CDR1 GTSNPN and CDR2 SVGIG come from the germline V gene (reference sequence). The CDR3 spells CACGQGAVSNQPQHF. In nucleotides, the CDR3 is TGTGCCTGCGGACAGGGGGCCGTTAGCAATCAGCCCCAGCATTTT.

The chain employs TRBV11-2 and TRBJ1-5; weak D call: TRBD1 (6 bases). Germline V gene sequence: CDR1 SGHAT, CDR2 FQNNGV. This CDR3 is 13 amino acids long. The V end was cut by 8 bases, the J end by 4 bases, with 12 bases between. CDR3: CASGQGHNQPQHF. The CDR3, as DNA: TGTGCCAGCGGGCAGGGGCATAATCAGCCCCAGCATTTT.

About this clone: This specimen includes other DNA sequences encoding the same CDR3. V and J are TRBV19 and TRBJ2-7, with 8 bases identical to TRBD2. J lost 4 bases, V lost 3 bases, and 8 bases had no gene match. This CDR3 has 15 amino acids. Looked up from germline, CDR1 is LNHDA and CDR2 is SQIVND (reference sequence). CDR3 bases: TGTGCCAGTAGTATTCAGGCGGGGGGCCGTTACGAGCAGTACTTC. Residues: CASSIQAGGRYEQYF.

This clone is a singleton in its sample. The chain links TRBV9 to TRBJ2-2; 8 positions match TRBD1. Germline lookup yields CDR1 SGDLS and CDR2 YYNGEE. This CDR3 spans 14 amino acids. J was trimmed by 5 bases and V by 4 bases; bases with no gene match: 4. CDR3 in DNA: TGTGCCAGCAGCTTTAGACAGGGGACCGGGGAGCTGTTTTTT. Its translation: CASSFRQGTGELFF.

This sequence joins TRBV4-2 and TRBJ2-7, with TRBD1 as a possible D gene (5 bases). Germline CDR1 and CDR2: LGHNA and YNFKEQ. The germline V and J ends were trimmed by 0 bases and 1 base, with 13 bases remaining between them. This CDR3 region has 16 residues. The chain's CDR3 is CASSQESGSTSYEQYF. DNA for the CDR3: TGTGCCAGCAGCCAAGAATCAGGGTCAACTTCCTACGAGCAGTACTTC.

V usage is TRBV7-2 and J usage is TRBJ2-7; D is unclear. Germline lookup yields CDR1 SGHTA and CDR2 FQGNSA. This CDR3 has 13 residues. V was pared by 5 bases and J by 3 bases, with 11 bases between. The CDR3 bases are TGTGCCAGCAGCGTGTTCACGGTCTACGAGCAGTACTTC. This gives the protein CASSVFTVYEQYF.

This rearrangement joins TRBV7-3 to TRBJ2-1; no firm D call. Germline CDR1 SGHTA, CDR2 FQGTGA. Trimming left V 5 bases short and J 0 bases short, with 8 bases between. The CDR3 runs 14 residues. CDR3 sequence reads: CASSIESSYNEQFF. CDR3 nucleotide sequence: TGTGCCAGCAGCATAGAGAGCTCCTACAATGAGCAGTTCTTC.

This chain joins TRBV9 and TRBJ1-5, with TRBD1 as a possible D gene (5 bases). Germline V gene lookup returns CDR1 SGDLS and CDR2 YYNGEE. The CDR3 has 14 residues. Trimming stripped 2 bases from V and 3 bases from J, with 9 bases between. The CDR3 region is CASSVDSYNQPQHF. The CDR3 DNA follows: TGTGCCAGCAGCGTCGACAGTTACAATCAGCCCCAGCATTTT.

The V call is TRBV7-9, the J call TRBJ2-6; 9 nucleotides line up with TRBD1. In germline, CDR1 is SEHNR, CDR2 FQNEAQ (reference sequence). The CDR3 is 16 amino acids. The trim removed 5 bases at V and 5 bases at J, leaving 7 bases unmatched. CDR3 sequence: CASSAGQGVRANVLTF. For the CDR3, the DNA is TGTGCCAGCAGCGCGGGACAGGGAGTAAGGGCCAACGTCCTGACTTTC.

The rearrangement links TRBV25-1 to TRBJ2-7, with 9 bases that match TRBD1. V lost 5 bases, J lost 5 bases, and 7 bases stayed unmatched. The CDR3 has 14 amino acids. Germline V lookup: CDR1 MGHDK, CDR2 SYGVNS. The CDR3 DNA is TGTGCCAGCAGTTCCACAGGGGGCGAAGACGAGCAGTACTTC. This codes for CASSSTGGEDEQYF.